Listed below are T cell receptor beta chains from one sample, sequenced in a study of T cell repertoires in cytomegalovirus infection. What these receptors recognize is not known. One entry per CDR3 protein, called by TCRdb with MiXCR from the reads. The top ten hold roughly 93% of the sample, which has around 85,000 distinct CDR3 sequences, about half seen once. The sequencing here drew on CD8+ T cells from cultured PBMCs, taken from culture after CMV antigen stimulation. The receptors come from a human donor in good health (CMV status not recorded). Some clones in this sample may be carry-over from other donors' samples. Each CDR3 is given with its conserved first and last residue. A D gene is named only where the DNA matches it firmly. Expanded clones get a size class; other rows say once, few or many, or leave the size out.

few	TRBV7-6	TRBJ2-3	-	TGTGCCAGCAGCCCTTCGGTGGGCCGGGTTGGAGATACGCAGTATTTT	CASSPSVGRVGDTQYF
few	TRBV7-6	TRBJ2-7	TRBD2	TGTGCCAGCAGCCCACAGACTATGGCGGGAGACGAGCAGTACTTC	CASSPQTMAGDEQYF
-	TRBV7-6	TRBJ2-3	TRBD2	TGTGCCAGCAGCTTAGCGGGAGGGCCTTCTAGCACAGATACGCAGTATTTT	CASSLAGGPSSTDTQYF
-	TRBV12-5	TRBJ1-1	TRBD1	TGTGCTAGTGGTTTGCCAGAAATTACAGGGGGACAGGACACGTTTTCCATGAACACTGAAGCTTTCTTT	CASGLPEITGGQDTFSMNTEAFF
once	TRBV28	TRBJ1-1	-	TGTGCCAGCAGTCCCTGGACGGATTTGAACACTGAAGCTTTCTTT	CASSPWTDLNTEAFF
-	TRBV6-6	TRBJ2-7	-	TGTGCCAGCAGTTGGATTAGGGGGGAGGGCGAGCAGTACTTC	CASSWIRGEGEQYF
few	TRBV7-3	TRBJ2-7	-	TGTGCCAGCAGCCCCATCCGCCGGGAGCGGTCCTACGAGCAGTACTTC	CASSPIRRERSYEQYF
-	TRBV5-5	TRBJ1-4	TRBD1	TGTGCCAGCAGCCGGTTCATTCAGGGGGTTAATGAAAAACTGTTTTTT	CASSRFIQGVNEKLFF
few	TRBV20-1	TRBJ2-7	-	TGCAGTGCTAGAGAGGGACGGCTCTTGGACGAGCAGTACTTC	CSAREGRLLDEQYF
-	TRBV7-2	TRBJ2-1	TRBD2	TGTGCCAGCAGCTTAGGGTTTAGCGGGGAGTACAATGAGCAGTTCTTC	CASSLGFSGEYNEQFF
-	TRBV4-1	TRBJ2-1	TRBD2	TGCGCCAGCAGCCTAGCTTCCCTAGCGGGGAAGGACAATGAGCAGTTCTTC	CASSLASLAGKDNEQFF
-	TRBV18	TRBJ1-1	-	TGTGCCAGCTCCCCCCAGGGTACCGAAGCTTTCTTT	CASSPQGTEAFF
few	TRBV7-9	TRBJ1-1	TRBD1	TGTGCCGCCTTAGAGCCACAGGGGGACACTGAAGCTTTCTTT	CAALEPQGDTEAFF
-	TRBV7-9	TRBJ1-3	TRBD1	TGTGCCAGCAGCTTAGGACAGGGGACTGGAAACACCATATATTTT	CASSLGQGTGNTIYF
many	TRBV6-1	TRBJ1-1	TRBD1	TGTGCCAGCAGTAGAGTGACAGGGCGCTACTCTGTTTTGACTGAAGCTTTCTTT	CASSRVTGRYSVLTEAFF
many	TRBV12-3/TRBV12-4	TRBJ1-2	-	TGTGCCAGCAGTCCGAACCGGGCCCCTTATGGCTACACCTTC	CASSPNRAPYGYTF
-	TRBV2	TRBJ2-7	-	TGTGCCAGCAGTGAAGCGCGCGTTTCCTACGAGCAGTACTTC	CASSEARVSYEQYF
few	TRBV7-2	TRBJ2-2	-	TGTGCCAGCAGCTACGCGGGACACGCGAACACCGGGGAGCTGTTTTTT	CASSYAGHANTGELFF
once	TRBV9	TRBJ2-1	TRBD2	TGTGCCAGCAGCGTAGGGGCTAGCGGGAACAATGAGCAGTTCTTC	CASSVGASGNNEQFF
few	TRBV2	TRBJ1-2	-	TGTGCCAGCAGTCCGGGCGAGCTGTATGGCTACACCTTC	CASSPGELYGYTF
-	TRBV7-6	TRBJ1-5	-	TGTGCCAGCAGCTTAGAAACCTACCCGGCTCAGCCCCAGCATTTT	CASSLETYPAQPQHF
-	TRBV7-6	TRBJ2-5	-	TGTGCCAGCAGCCCCAAGGAAGGGGACAAAGAGACCCAGTACTTC	CASSPKEGDKETQYF
-	TRBV6-1	TRBJ2-1	-	TGTGCCAGCAGTGAAGGGCCGCGCTCCTACAATGAGCAGTTCTTC	CASSEGPRSYNEQFF
once	TRBV7-6	TRBJ2-1	TRBD2	TGTGCCAGCAGCTTAGCTAGCGGGGGGGCGAATGAGCAGTTCTTC	CASSLASGGANEQFF
-	TRBV6-6	TRBJ2-3	-	TGTGCCAGCAGTTACTCGGCTGACACTTTTAGCACAGATACGCAGTATTTT	CASSYSADTFSTDTQYF
-	TRBV12-3/TRBV12-4	TRBJ2-1	-	TGTGCCAGCTACCGGGACGGTGAGCAGTTCTTC	CASYRDGEQFF
-	TRBV7-4	TRBJ1-2	-	TGTGCCAGCAGCTTAGCCGAATTCTATGGCTACACCTTC	CASSLAEFYGYTF
-	TRBV27	TRBJ2-1	TRBD1	TGTGCCAGCAGTTTGGACAGGGCGTACAATGAGCAGTTCTTC	CASSLDRAYNEQFF
-	TRBV27	TRBJ2-1	-	TGTGCCAGCAGTTTAACCGGTGGCCTCTACAATGAGCAGTTCTTC	CASSLTGGLYNEQFF
few	TRBV27	TRBJ1-4	TRBD1	TGTGCCAGCAGTTTATCGATCGCCAGGGGGAAGGAAAAACTGTTTTTT	CASSLSIARGKEKLFF
many	TRBV7-2	TRBJ2-1	TRBD1	TGTGCCAGCAGCTCGGGGGGGACAGGGGGCGCTGAGCAGTTCTTC	CASSSGGTGGAEQFF
-	TRBV12-3/TRBV12-4	TRBJ1-5	-	TGTGCCAGCAGGGCAGGGTATGGGGGCAATCAGCCCCAGCATTTT	CASRAGYGGNQPQHF
-	TRBV10-3	TRBJ1-6	-	TGTGCCATCGGCCTCACGGAGAATTCACCCCTCCACTTT	CAIGLTENSPLHF
few	TRBV11-2	TRBJ1-2	-	TGTGCCAGCAGCAGACAGGACTATGGCTACACCTTC	CASSRQDYGYTF
-	TRBV11-2	TRBJ2-6	TRBD2	TGTGCCAGCAGCCTGCTAGCGGGGGGCGCTGGGGCCAACGTCCTGACTTTC	CASSLLAGGAGANVLTF
-	TRBV7-8	TRBJ2-3	-	TGTGCCAGCAGCGGTCGGGTTGGGGCAGATACGCAGTATTTT	CASSGRVGADTQYF
once	TRBV12-5	TRBJ1-1	-	TGTGCTAGTGGTTTACGAGGGGGAACCACTGAAGCTTTCTTT	CASGLRGGTTEAFF
-	TRBV2	TRBJ2-2	-	TGTGCCAGCAGTGAGATCAGCGGGAACACCGGGGAGCTGTTTTTT	CASSEISGNTGELFF
-	TRBV6-1	TRBJ1-6	-	TGTGCCAGCAGTGCCTTACGCCCCTCGGAGAATTCACCCCTCCACTTT	CASSALRPSENSPLHF
-	TRBV4-1	TRBJ1-5	TRBD1	TGCGCCAGCAGCCAAGTGGACAGGGTGGATCAGCCCCAGCATTTT	CASSQVDRVDQPQHF